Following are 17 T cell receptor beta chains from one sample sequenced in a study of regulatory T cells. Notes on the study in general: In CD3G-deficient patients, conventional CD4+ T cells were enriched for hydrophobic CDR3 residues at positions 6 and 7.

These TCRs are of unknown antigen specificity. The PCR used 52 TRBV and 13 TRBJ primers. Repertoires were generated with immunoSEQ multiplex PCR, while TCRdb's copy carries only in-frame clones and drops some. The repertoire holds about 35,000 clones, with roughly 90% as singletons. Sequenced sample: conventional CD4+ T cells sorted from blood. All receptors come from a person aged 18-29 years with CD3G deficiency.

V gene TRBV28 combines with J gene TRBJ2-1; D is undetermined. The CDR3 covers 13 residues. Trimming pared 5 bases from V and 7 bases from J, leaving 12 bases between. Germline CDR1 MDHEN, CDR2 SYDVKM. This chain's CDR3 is CASSLPLGNEQFF. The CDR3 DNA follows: TGTGCCAGCAGTCTACCCTTAGGGAATGAGCAGTTCTTC.

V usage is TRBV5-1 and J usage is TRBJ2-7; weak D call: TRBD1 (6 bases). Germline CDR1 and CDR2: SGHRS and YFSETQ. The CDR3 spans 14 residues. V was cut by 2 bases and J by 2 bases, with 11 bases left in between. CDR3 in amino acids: CASSLDGQPYEQYF. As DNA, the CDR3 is TGCGCCAGCAGCTTAGACGGACAGCCCTACGAGCAGTACTTC.

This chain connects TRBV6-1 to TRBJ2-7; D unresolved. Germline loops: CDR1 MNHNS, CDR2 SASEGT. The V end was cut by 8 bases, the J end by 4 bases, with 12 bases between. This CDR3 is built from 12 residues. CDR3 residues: CASRPGRYEQYF. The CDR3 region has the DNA TGTGCCAGCCGGCCAGGCCGGTACGAGCAGTACTTC.

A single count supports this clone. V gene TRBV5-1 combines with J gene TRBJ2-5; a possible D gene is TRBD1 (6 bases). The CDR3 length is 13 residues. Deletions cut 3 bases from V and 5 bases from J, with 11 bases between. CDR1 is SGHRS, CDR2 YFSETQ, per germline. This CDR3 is CASSWGHAETQYF. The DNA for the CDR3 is TGCGCCAGCAGCTGGGGACACGCCGAGACCCAGTACTTC.

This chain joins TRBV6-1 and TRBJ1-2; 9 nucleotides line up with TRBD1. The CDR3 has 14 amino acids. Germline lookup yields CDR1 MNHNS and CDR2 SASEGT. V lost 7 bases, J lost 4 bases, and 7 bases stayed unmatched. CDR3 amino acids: CASTTGGVGYGYTF. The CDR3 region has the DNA TGTGCCAGCACTACAGGGGGCGTCGGCTATGGCTACACCTTC.

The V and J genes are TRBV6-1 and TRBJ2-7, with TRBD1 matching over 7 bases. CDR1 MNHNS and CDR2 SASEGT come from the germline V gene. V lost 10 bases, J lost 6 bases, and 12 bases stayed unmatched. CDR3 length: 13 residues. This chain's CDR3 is CAISRDRATEQYF. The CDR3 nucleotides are TGTGCCATCAGCCGCGACAGGGCGACCGAGCAGTACTTC.

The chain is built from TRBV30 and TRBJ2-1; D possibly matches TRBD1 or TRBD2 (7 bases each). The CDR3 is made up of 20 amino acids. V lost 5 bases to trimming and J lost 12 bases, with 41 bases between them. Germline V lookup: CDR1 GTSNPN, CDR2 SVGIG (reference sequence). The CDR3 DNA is TGTGCCTGGGACAGGGAGGGACAGAAGACGCCGACGACTCCGAAAGAGCGGCAGTTCTTC. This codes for CAWDREGQKTPTTPKERQFF.

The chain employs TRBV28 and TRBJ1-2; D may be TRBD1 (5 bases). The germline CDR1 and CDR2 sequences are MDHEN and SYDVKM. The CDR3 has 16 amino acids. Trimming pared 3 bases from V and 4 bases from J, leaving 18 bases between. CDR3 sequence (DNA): TGTGCCAGCAGTTTGGCCGGGAGGGACGGGACCTATGGCTACACCTTC. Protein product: CASSLAGRDGTYGYTF.

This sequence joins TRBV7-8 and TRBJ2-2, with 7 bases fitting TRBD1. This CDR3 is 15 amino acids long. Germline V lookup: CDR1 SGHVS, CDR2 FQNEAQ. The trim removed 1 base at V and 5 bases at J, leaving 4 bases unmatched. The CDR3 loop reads CASSLEGAGTGELFF. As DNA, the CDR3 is TGTGCCAGCAGCTTAGAGGGGGCCGGGACCGGGGAGCTGTTTTTT.

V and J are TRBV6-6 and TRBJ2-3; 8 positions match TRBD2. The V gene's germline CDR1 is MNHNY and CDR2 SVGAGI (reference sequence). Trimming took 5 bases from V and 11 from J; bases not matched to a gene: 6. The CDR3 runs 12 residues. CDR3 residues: CASSPPSGLQYF. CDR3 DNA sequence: TGTGCCAGCAGTCCCCCTAGCGGGTTGCAGTATTTT.

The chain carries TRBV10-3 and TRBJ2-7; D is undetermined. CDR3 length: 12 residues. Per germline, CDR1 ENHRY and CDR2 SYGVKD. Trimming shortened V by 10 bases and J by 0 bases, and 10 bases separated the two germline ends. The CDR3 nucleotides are TGTGCCAGTGGCGAGTACTCCTACGAGCAGTACTTC. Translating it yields CASGEYSYEQYF.

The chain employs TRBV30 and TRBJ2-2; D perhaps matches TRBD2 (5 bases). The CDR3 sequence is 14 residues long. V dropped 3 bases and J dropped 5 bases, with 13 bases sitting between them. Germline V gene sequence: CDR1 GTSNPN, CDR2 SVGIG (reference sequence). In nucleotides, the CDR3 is TGTGCCTGGAGCTTGGAGGTTGGGACCGGGGAGCTGTTTTTT. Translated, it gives CAWSLEVGTGELFF.

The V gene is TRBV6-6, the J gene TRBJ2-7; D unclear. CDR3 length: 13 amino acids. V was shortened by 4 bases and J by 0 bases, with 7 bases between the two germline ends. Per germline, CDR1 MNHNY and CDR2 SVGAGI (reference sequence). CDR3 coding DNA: TGTGCCAGCAGTTCCTCGGTCTCCTACGAGCAGTACTTC. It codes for CASSSSVSYEQYF.

The CDR3 spells CASSLGGANNEQFF. CDR3 bases: TGCGCCAGCAGCTTGGGGGGTGCCAACAATGAGCAGTTCTTC. The gene calls are TRBV5-1 and TRBJ2-1; no clear D. The CDR3 has 14 amino acids. Between the trimmed V and J ends, which lost 0 bases and 5 bases, there was a span of 9 bases. In germline, CDR1 is SGHRS, CDR2 YFSETQ.

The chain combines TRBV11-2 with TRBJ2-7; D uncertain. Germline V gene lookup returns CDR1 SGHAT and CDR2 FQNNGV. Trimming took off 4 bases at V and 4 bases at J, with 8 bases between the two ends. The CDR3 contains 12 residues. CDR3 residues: CASSSSRYEQYF. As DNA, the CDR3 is TGTGCCAGCAGCTCATCTAGGTACGAGCAGTACTTC.

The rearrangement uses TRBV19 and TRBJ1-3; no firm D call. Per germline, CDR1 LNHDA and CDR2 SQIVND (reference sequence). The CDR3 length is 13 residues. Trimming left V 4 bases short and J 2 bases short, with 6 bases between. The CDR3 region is CASSRQPGNTIYF. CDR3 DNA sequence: TGTGCCAGTAGTAGACAACCTGGAAACACCATATATTTT.

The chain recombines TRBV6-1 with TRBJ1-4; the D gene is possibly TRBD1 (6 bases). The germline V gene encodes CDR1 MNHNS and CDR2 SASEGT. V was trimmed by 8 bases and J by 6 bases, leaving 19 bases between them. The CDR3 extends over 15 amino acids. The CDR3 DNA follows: TGTGCCAGCGGGGACACCCTCGGGGGTTATGAAAAACTGTTTTTT. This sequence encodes CASGDTLGGYEKLFF.